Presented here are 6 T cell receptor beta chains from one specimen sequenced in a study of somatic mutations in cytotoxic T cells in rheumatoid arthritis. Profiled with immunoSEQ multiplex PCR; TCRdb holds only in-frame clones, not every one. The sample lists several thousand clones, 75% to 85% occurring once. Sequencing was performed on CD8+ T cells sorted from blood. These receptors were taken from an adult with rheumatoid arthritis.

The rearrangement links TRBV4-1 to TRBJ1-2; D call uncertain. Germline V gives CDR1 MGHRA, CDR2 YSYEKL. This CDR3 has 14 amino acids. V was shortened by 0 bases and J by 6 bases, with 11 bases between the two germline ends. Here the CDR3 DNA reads TGCGCCAGCAGCCAAGAATCGGGCGCCCATGGCTACACCTTC. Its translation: CASSQESGAHGYTF.

The CDR3 here is CASSYGGIYEQYF. The CDR3 bases are TGTGCCAGCAGTTACGGGGGCATATACGAGCAGTACTTC. The V gene is TRBV6-5, the J gene TRBJ2-7; tentative D call: TRBD1 (6 bases). Germline loops: CDR1 MNHEY, CDR2 SVGAGI. The germline V and J ends were trimmed by 2 bases and 4 bases, with 9 bases remaining between them. The CDR3 consists of 13 residues.

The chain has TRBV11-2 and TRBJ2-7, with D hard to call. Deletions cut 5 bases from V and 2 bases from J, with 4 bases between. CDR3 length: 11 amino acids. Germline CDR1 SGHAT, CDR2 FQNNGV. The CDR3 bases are TGTGCCAGCAGCCCCGCCTACGAGCAGTACTTC. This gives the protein CASSPAYEQYF.

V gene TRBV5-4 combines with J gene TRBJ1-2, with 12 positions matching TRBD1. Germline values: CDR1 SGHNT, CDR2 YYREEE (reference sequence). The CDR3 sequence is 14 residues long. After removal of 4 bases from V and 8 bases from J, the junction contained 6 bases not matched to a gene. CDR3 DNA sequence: TGTGCCAGCAGCGCGGGACAGGGGGCGGACGGCTACACCTTC. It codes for CASSAGQGADGYTF.

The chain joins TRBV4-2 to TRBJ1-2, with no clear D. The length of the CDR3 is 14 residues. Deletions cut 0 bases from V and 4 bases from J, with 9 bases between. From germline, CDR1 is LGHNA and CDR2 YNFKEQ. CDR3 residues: CASSQDSASYGYTF. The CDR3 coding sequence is TGTGCCAGCAGCCAAGATTCCGCCTCCTATGGCTACACCTTC.

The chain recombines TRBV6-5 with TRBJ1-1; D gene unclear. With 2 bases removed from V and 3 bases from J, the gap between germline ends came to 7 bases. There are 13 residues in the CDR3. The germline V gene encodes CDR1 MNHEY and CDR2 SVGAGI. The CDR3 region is CASSYTEDTEAFF. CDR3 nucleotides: TGTGCCAGCAGTTACACGGAAGACACTGAAGCTTTCTTT.